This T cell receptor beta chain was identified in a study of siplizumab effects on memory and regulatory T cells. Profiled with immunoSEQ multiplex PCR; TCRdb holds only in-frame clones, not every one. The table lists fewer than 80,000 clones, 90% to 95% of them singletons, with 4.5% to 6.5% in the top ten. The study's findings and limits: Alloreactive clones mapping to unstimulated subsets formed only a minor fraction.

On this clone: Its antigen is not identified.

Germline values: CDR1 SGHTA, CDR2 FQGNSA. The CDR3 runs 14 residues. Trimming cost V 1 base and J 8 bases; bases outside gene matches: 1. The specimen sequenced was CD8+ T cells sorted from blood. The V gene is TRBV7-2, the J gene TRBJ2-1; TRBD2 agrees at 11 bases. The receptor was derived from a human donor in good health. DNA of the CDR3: TGTGCCAGCAGCTTAGGACTAGCGGGGTATGAGCAGTTCTTC. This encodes CASSLGLAGYEQFF.